Presented here are 26 T cell receptor beta chains from one specimen sequenced in a study of shared clonotypes between healthy human individuals. The data were produced by immunoSEQ multiplex PCR, yet TCRdb's version contains in-frame clones alone and is incomplete. The sample has roughly 640,000 clones, more than 95% seen once. The sample was naive CD4+ T cells sorted from blood. Regarding subset: CD45RA+ positively selected. These receptors all stem from a woman in her 30s in good health.

The chain couples TRBV7-3 to TRBJ2-3; TRBD2 agrees at 11 bases. With V trimmed by 6 bases and J by 8 bases, 7 bases remained unmatched. The CDR3 contains 14 residues. Germline V gene sequence: CDR1 SGHTA, CDR2 FQGTGA. CDR3 nucleotides: TGTGCCAGCAGACAAACTAGCGGGAGTGGTACGCAGTATTTT. It specifies CASRQTSGSGTQYF. Full variable domain (missing parts from reference TRBV7-3 and TRBJ2-3): GAGVSQTPSNKVTEKGKYVELRCDPISGHTALYWYRQSLGQGPEFLIYFQGTGAADDSGLPNDRFFAVRPEGSVSTLKIQRTERGDSAVYLCASRQTSGSGTQYFGPGTRLTVL.

V and J are TRBV29-1 and TRBJ2-3; D not resolved. The CDR3 totals 11 residues. CDR1 and CDR2 (germline): SQVTM, ANQGSEA. Trimming removed 5 bases from V and 5 bases from J, with 8 bases in between. CDR3 protein: CSVTTRDTQYF. CDR3 in DNA: TGCAGCGTTACGACTCGAGATACGCAGTATTTT.

J is TRBJ2-7 and V is TRBV27; 7 bases match TRBD2. The germline V gene encodes CDR1 MNHEY and CDR2 SMNVEV (reference sequence). CDR3 length equals 15 residues. J was trimmed by 6 bases and V by 5 bases; bases with no gene match: 13. The CDR3 is CASSPGLAGVPEQYF. The CDR3 DNA sequence: TGTGCCAGCAGTCCAGGACTGGCGGGAGTACCCGAGCAGTACTTC.

The chain combines TRBV7-9 with TRBJ2-6; D is perhaps TRBD1 (5 bases). Germline loops: CDR1 SEHNR, CDR2 FQNEAQ (reference sequence). There are 19 residues in the CDR3. V was cut by 1 base and J by 3 bases, with 19 bases left in between. The chain's CDR3 is CASSLVRGRVGFGANVLTF. CDR3 bases: TGTGCCAGCAGCTTAGTTAGGGGCCGAGTGGGTTTTGGGGCCAACGTCCTGACTTTC.

The CDR3 region has the DNA TGTGCCAGCAGCTTGTGTCGGGAGGAGCCCTACGAGCAGTACTTC. Protein: CASSLCREEPYEQYF. V is TRBV5-4 and J is TRBJ2-7; 7 bases line up with TRBD2. The junction had 6 bases not matched to a gene; V was cut back by 1 base and J by 2 bases. The CDR3 extends over 15 amino acids. Germline lookup yields CDR1 SGHNT and CDR2 YYREEE (reference sequence).

This clone showed up just once. V and J are TRBV28 and TRBJ1-1; no firm D call. This CDR3 region has 11 residues. Germline CDR1 and CDR2: MDHEN and SYDVKM. The ends were cut back, 8 bases at V and 7 bases at J, with 11 bases in the middle. CDR3 amino acids: CASCSSYEAFF. In nucleotides, the CDR3 is TGTGCCAGCTGCTCCAGCTATGAAGCTTTCTTT.

V usage is TRBV18 and J usage is TRBJ2-5, with 13 nucleotides matching TRBD2. The germline V gene encodes CDR1 KGHSH and CDR2 LQKENI. The CDR3 has 16 residues. Trimming cost V 6 bases and J 3 bases; bases outside gene matches: 7. Here the CDR3 reads CASSRPGTSGEETQYF. CDR3 nucleotides: TGTGCCAGCTCCCGCCCCGGGACTAGCGGGGAAGAGACCCAGTACTTC.

The rearrangement uses TRBV6-5 and TRBJ1-4; 7 bases are shared with TRBD1. CDR3 length: 16 residues. The germline V gene has CDR1 MNHEY and CDR2 SVGAGI. V lost 0 bases, J lost 8 bases, and 9 bases stayed unmatched. The CDR3, as DNA: TGTGCCAGCAGTTACTCGGTAACAGGGGTTGAGGAAAAACTGTTTTTT. It yields the protein CASSYSVTGVEEKLFF.

CDR3 amino acids: CAIRRQESEKLFF. The CDR3, as DNA: TGTGCCATCAGACGACAAGAGAGTGAAAAACTGTTTTTT. The chain links TRBV10-3 to TRBJ1-4, with D unclear. CDR3 length equals 13 residues. Germline CDR1 is ENHRY and CDR2 is SYGVKD. Trimming shortened V by 6 bases and J by 7 bases, and 12 bases separated the two germline ends.

The chain couples TRBV11-1 to TRBJ1-1; D is unresolved. CDR3 length: 13 residues. The V and J ends lost 2 bases and 4 bases respectively, with 8 bases between them. Germline V gene sequence: CDR1 SGHAT, CDR2 FQDESV (reference sequence). The CDR3 nucleotides are TGTGCCAGCAGCTTAATAGGTGGCACTGAAGCTTTCTTT. It yields the protein CASSLIGGTEAFF.

As regards this clone: The same CDR3 can be traced to other DNA sequences in this sample. The chain uses TRBV6-1 and TRBJ2-6; D call uncertain. V gave up 0 bases and J gave up 0 bases, with 6 bases separating them. The CDR3 has 16 residues. Germline values: CDR1 MNHNS, CDR2 SASEGT. The CDR3 here is CASSEAAVSGANVLTF. The CDR3 coding sequence is TGTGCCAGCAGTGAAGCCGCAGTCTCTGGGGCCAACGTCCTGACTTTC.

V usage is TRBV29-1 and J usage is TRBJ2-2, with no clear D. The CDR3 totals 12 residues. Deletions cut 3 bases from V and 4 bases from J, with 6 bases between. CDR1 is SQVTM and CDR2 is ANQGSEA in the germline V gene. DNA for the CDR3: TGCAGCGTTGAGGCAGGCACCGGGGAGCTGTTTTTT. Protein: CSVEAGTGELFF.

This clone was counted a single time. This sequence joins TRBV28 and TRBJ2-1, with a possible D match to TRBD2 (5 bases). The CDR3 has 14 residues. Germline CDR1 MDHEN, CDR2 SYDVKM. Trimming left V 8 bases short and J 1 base short, with 12 bases between. This chain's CDR3 is CASFPGVSYNEQFF. The CDR3 DNA reads as TGTGCCAGCTTTCCCGGGGTTTCCTACAATGAGCAGTTCTTC.

This rearrangement joins TRBV20-1 to TRBJ2-1; D remains unclear. Trimming stripped 4 bases from V and 8 bases from J, with 6 bases between. The germline gives CDR1 DFQATT, CDR2 SNEGSKA (reference sequence). The CDR3 has 10 amino acids. The CDR3 reads CSAKNDEQFF. DNA of the CDR3: TGCAGTGCTAAGAACGATGAGCAGTTCTTC.

The V and J genes are TRBV28 and TRBJ2-7; D gene unclear. Trimming pared 1 base from V and 6 bases from J, leaving 7 bases between. Germline V CDR1 and CDR2: MDHEN, SYDVKM. CDR3 length: 12 residues. This CDR3 reads CASSLYGFEQYF. In DNA, the CDR3 is TGTGCCAGCAGTTTATACGGGTTCGAGCAGTACTTC.

This rearrangement joins TRBV10-3 to TRBJ1-1, with TRBD1 as a possible D gene (6 bases). CDR1 ENHRY and CDR2 SYGVKD come from the germline V gene. This CDR3 contains 13 residues. V was shortened by 4 bases and J by 6 bases, with 12 bases between the two germline ends. The DNA of the CDR3 is TGTGCCATCAGTGGAGAACAGGGTTCTGAAGCTTTCTTT. Amino acid sequence: CAISGEQGSEAFF.

In this sample, this clone turned up a few times. The V gene is TRBV10-1, the J gene TRBJ2-7; a weak D match, TRBD1 (6 bases). The germline gives CDR1 WNHNN, CDR2 SYGVQD (reference sequence). The CDR3 is made up of 17 amino acids. V lost 4 bases and J 0 bases, leaving 19 bases between the germline ends. CDR3 in amino acids: CASSGRSVGDNSYEQYF. The DNA of the CDR3 is TGCGCCAGCAGTGGACGTAGTGTTGGGGACAACTCCTACGAGCAGTACTTC.

V usage is TRBV29-1 and J usage is TRBJ1-4, with a tentative D call TRBD1 (6 bases). The V gene's germline CDR1 is SQVTM and CDR2 ANQGSEA. V lost 5 bases and J lost 9, with 13 bases in between. CDR3 length: 12 residues. The CDR3 is CSVQEGGKKLFF. In nucleotides, the CDR3 is TGCAGCGTTCAGGAAGGGGGGAAAAAACTGTTTTTT.

This chain connects TRBV7-8 to TRBJ2-5; D gene unclear. The germline gives CDR1 SGHVS, CDR2 FQNEAQ. The CDR3 is 13 amino acids. The V gene lost 3 bases and the J gene lost 5 bases, with 10 bases spanning the gap. CDR3 amino acids: CASSFRRVETQYF. The CDR3 nucleotides are TGTGCCAGCAGCTTCAGACGGGTTGAGACCCAGTACTTC.

The chain couples TRBV9 to TRBJ1-4; no clear D gene. This CDR3 region has 15 residues. V lost 4 bases and J lost 3, with 13 bases in between. From germline, CDR1 is SGDLS and CDR2 YYNGEE. The chain's CDR3 is CASSILGESNEKLFF. The CDR3 DNA reads TGTGCCAGCAGCATTCTTGGGGAATCTAATGAAAAACTGTTTTTT.

The CDR3 spells CASKDRSEQYF. In DNA, the CDR3 is TGTGCCAGTAAAGACAGGAGCGAGCAGTACTTC. The J gene is TRBJ2-7, the V gene TRBV19; D might be TRBD1 (6 bases). The CDR3 sequence is 11 residues long. Germline V gene lookup returns CDR1 LNHDA and CDR2 SQIVND (reference sequence). Trimming left V 7 bases short and J 6 bases short, with 10 bases between.

The gene calls are TRBV5-1 and TRBJ2-7, with 9 positions matching TRBD1. The CDR3 is 15 residues long. Germline values: CDR1 SGHRS, CDR2 YFSETQ. After removal of 4 bases from V and 0 bases from J, the junction contained 5 bases not matched to a gene. CDR3 protein: CASSPGTGLSYEQYF. CDR3 DNA sequence: TGCGCCAGCAGCCCTGGGACAGGGCTCTCCTACGAGCAGTACTTC.

This chain links TRBV4-1 with TRBJ2-7; 7 bases align to TRBD2. The V gene end was trimmed by 4 bases and the J gene end by 6 bases; junction bases not matched to a gene: 9. Germline V gives CDR1 MGHRA, CDR2 YSYEKL. There are 14 residues in the CDR3. CDR3 DNA: TGCGCCAGCAGCCGCGGACTAGTAGCCCGCGAGCAGTACTTC. As protein: CASSRGLVAREQYF.

The sample holds one count of this clone. The V gene is TRBV5-1, the J gene TRBJ1-1; the D is unclear. V was pared by 0 bases and J by 4 bases, with 10 bases between. This CDR3 is 14 amino acids long. Germline CDR1 SGHRS, CDR2 YFSETQ. In DNA, the CDR3 is TGCGCCAGCAGCTTGGGAAGCGAATCCACTGAAGCTTTCTTT. The encoded protein is CASSLGSESTEAFF.

This chain uses TRBV6-1 with TRBJ1-4, with D maybe TRBD1 (6 bases). Germline CDR1 and CDR2: MNHNS and SASEGT. Trimming took 2 bases from V and 8 from J, leaving 12 bases between them. There are 14 residues in the CDR3. Here the CDR3 reads CASSEWGRGEKLFF. CDR3 coding DNA: TGTGCCAGCAGTGAATGGGGCAGGGGCGAAAAACTGTTTTTT.

This clone is a singleton in its sample. The V call is TRBV19, the J call TRBJ2-1, with 9 bases identical to TRBD1. CDR1 and CDR2 from the germline V gene are LNHDA and SQIVND (reference sequence). CDR3 length equals 13 residues. J gave up 9 bases and V 5 bases, and 5 bases lay outside the gene matches. The CDR3 DNA reads as TGTGCCAGTAGTTCACAGGGGGCAGGTGAGCAGTTCTTC. Translated, it gives CASSSQGAGEQFF.